The clone carrying this T cell receptor (beta chain) appeared a few times. Here immunoSEQ multiplex PCR was the method, and the copy in TCRdb shows in-frame clones only, minus some. The repertoire holds about 250,000 clones, with around nine tenths as singletons. This entry comes from a study of cytomegalovirus exposure and HLA in healthy donors. The sequencing sample was made of PBMCs. The TCR sequence derives from a man aged 18 to 30 in good health and CMV-seronegative.

In DNA form, the CDR3 reads TGTGCCGGTAGTACGAACACTGAAGCTTTCTTT. Translation gives CAGSTNTEAFF. This chain connects TRBV30 to TRBJ1-1; D is unclear. Germline CDR1 GTSNPN, CDR2 SVGIG (reference sequence). The CDR3 runs 11 residues. With 8 bases removed from V and 1 base from J, the gap between germline ends came to 8 bases.